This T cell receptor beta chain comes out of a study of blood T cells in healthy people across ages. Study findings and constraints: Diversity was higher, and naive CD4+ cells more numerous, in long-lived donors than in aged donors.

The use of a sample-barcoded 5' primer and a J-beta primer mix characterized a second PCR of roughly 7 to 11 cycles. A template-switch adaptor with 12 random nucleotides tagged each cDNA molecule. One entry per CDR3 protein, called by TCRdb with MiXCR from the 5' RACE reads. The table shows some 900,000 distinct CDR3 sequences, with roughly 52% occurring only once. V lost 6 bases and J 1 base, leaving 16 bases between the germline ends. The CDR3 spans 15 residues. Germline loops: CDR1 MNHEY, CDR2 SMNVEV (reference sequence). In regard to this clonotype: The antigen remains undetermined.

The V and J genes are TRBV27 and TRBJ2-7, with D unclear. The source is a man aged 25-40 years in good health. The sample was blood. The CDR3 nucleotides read TGTGCCAGCAGACCCCCCGGTTTCCGTTCCTACGAGCAGTACTTC. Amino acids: CASRPPGFRSYEQYF.